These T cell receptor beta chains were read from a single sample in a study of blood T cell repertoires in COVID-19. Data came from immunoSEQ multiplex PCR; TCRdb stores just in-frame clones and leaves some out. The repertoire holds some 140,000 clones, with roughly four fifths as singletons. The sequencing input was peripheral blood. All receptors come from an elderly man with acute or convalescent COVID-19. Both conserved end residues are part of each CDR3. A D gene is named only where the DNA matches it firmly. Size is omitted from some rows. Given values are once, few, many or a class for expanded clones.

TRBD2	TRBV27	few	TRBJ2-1	TGTGCCAGCAGTTTATGGGGACTAGCGGGGAATGAGCAGTTCTTC	CASSLWGLAGNEQFF
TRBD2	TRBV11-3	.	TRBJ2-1	TGTGCCAGCAGCCCCCCCTGGGGGCGGGGGGGGAACAATGAGCAGTTCTTC	CASSPPWGRGGNNEQFF
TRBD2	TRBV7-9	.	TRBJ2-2	TGTGCCAGCAGCTTACCGATGGGACTAGCCCCGACCGGGGAGCTGTTTTTT	CASSLPMGLAPTGELFF
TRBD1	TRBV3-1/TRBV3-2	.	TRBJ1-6	TGTGCCAGCAGCCAAGGGACAGGTAATTCACCCCTCCACTTT	CASSQGTGNSPLHF
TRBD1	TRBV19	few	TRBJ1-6	TGTGCCAGTAGTCCCTACTACAGGGGGTCCATTGGTTCACCCCTCCACTTT	CASSPYYRGSIGSPLHF
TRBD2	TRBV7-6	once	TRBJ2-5	TGTGCCAGCAGCCCCAGCGGGGGGGGGCCTGCTGAGACCCAGTACTTC	CASSPSGGGPAETQYF
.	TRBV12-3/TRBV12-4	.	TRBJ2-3	TGTGCCAGCAGTTTGGTTGGCGATACGCAGTATTTT	CASSLVGDTQYF
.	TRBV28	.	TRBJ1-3	TGTGCCAGCAGTGGGGGGTCAAACACCATATATTTT	CASSGGSNTIYF
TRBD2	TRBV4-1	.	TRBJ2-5	TGCGCCAGCAGCCAAGATCCCCCCGGACTAGCGGGGGGGCCGGGGGAGACCCAGTACTTC	CASSQDPPGLAGGPGETQYF
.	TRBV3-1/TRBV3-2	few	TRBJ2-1	TGTGCCAGCAGCCAAGATTTGCGCAATGAGCAGTTCTTC	CASSQDLRNEQFF
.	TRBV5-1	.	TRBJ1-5	TGCGCCAGCAGCTTGGATTCGGGAGACAATCAGCCCCAGCATTTT	CASSLDSGDNQPQHF
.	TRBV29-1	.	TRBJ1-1	TGCAGCGTGGACAGTTCCACTGAAGCTTTCTTT	CSVDSSTEAFF
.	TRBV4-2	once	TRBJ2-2	TGTGCCAGCAGTTACGACTTGACCGGGGAGCTGTTTTTT	CASSYDLTGELFF
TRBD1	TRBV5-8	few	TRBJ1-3	TGTGCCAGCAGCCTTACAGGGGGCATCGGAAACACCATATATTTT	CASSLTGGIGNTIYF
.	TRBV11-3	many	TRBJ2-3	TGTGCCAGCAGCTTAGCCGGGTATAGCACAGATACGCAGTATTTT	CASSLAGYSTDTQYF
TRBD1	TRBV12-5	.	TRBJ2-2	TGTGCTAGTGGTTTGAGGGGGCCTGACACCGGGGAGCTGTTTTTT	CASGLRGPDTGELFF
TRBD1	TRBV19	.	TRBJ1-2	TGTGCCAGTAGGGACAGGGGAACGAATGGCTACACCTTC	CASRDRGTNGYTF
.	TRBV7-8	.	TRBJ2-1	TGTGCCAGCAGCTTAGGGCGTCAGGGGTGGAATGAGCAGTTCTTC	CASSLGRQGWNEQFF